This entry lists 15 T cell receptor beta chains sequenced from one sample in a study of shared clonotypes between healthy human individuals. The protocol was immunoSEQ multiplex PCR, while the TCRdb copy is restricted to in-frame clones and leaves out a portion. Found here are under 600,000 clones, 95% to 98% of them singletons; the top ten hold about 0.06%. The specimen was naive CD4+ T cells sorted from blood. This sample's subset: CD45RA+ positively selected. The source is a woman aged 25 to 39 in good health.

Regarding this clone: A read error may produce the germline difference seen at one junction end. The chain joins TRBV5-1 to TRBJ2-7; 7 positions agree with TRBD1. CDR1 is SGHRS and CDR2 is YFSETQ in the germline V gene. The CDR3 loop spans 14 amino acids. The CDR3 DNA reads as TGCACCAGCAGCTCTCGACAGGGAAGTTACGAGCAGTACTTC. Translation: CTSSSRQGSYEQYF.

The chain uses TRBV29-1 and TRBJ2-5, with D perhaps TRBD1 or TRBD2 (5 bases each). This CDR3 is built from 12 residues. The germline V and J ends were trimmed by 0 bases and 4 bases, with 6 bases remaining between them. CDR1 is SQVTM and CDR2 is ANQGSEA in the germline V gene. DNA of the CDR3: TGCAGCGTTGAAGAGGGGGTAGAGACCCAGTACTTC. Amino acid sequence: CSVEEGVETQYF.

The chain joins TRBV28 to TRBJ2-1, with TRBD1 identical over 7 bases. From germline, CDR1 is MDHEN and CDR2 SYDVKM. The V gene end was trimmed by 5 bases and the J gene end by 7 bases; junction bases not matched to a gene: 5. The CDR3 is 13 residues long. Written as DNA, the CDR3 is TGTGCCAGCAGTCTTTACAGGGGTAATGAGCAGTTCTTC. Protein sequence: CASSLYRGNEQFF.

The V and J genes are TRBV5-4 and TRBJ2-7; D perhaps matches TRBD2 (6 bases). This CDR3 is built from 15 residues. V lost 3 bases, J lost 7 bases, and 20 bases lay in between. Germline CDR1 and CDR2: SGHNT and YYREEE (reference sequence). The CDR3 DNA sequence: TGTGCCAGCAGCTCTATTCTAGCGCCCGGCCTAGAGCAGTACTTC. Translation gives CASSSILAPGLEQYF. The entire variable domain, with the rest obtained from reference TRBV5-4 and TRBJ2-7, is as follows: ETGVTQSPTHLIKTRGQQVTLRCSSQSGHNTVSWYQQALGQGPQFIFQYYREEENGRGNFPPRFSGLQFPNYSSELNVNALELDDSALYLCASSSILAPGLEQYFGPGTRLTVT.

This clone was observed once. V and J are TRBV7-8 and TRBJ2-7, with TRBD1 matching 7 bases. This CDR3 spans 16 amino acids. Germline CDR1 reads SGHVS; CDR2 reads FQNEAQ. Trimming took 1 base from V and 3 from J; bases not matched to a gene: 9. In DNA, the CDR3 is TGTGCCAGCAGCTTAGGTTACAGGGGTAAGGACTACGAGCAGTACTTC. Protein sequence: CASSLGYRGKDYEQYF.

The rearrangement joins TRBV5-4 to TRBJ2-7; maybe TRBD1 (6 bases). Per the germline V gene, CDR1 is SGHNT and CDR2 is YYREEE (reference sequence). The CDR3 consists of 14 residues. The V end lost 4 bases, the J end lost 5 bases, and 16 bases lay between the germline ends. CDR3 sequence (DNA): TGTGCCAGCAGCGTAGACAACAGGGTCCACGAGCAGTACTTC. Translation gives CASSVDNRVHEQYF.

The chain uses TRBV18 and TRBJ1-1; 12 bases fit TRBD1. The CDR3 sequence is 16 residues long. Germline V gene sequence: CDR1 KGHSH, CDR2 LQKENI. V trimming: 6 bases; J trimming: 0 bases; junction bases outside the gene matches: 5. The CDR3 sequence is CASSPGTGGLNTEAFF. CDR3 bases: TGTGCCAGCTCTCCCGGGACAGGGGGCCTGAACACTGAAGCTTTCTTT.

The chain combines TRBV29-1 with TRBJ2-1; perhaps TRBD2 as D (6 bases). V was trimmed by 4 bases and J by 9 bases, leaving 13 bases between them. Germline-derived CDR1 and CDR2 are SQVTM and ANQGSEA. The CDR3 is 12 residues long. The CDR3 region is CSVGGGDGEQFF. In DNA, the CDR3 is TGCAGCGTTGGGGGCGGGGATGGTGAGCAGTTCTTC.

The chain has TRBV15 and TRBJ1-2, with D uncertain. Germline V gene lookup returns CDR1 LNHNV and CDR2 YYDKDF (reference sequence). The CDR3 sequence is 15 residues long. Trimming took 0 bases from V and 3 from J, leaving 11 bases between them. As DNA, the CDR3 is TGTGCCACCAGCAGAGATCCCCCGGGTCACTATGGCTACACCTTC. Its protein is CATSRDPPGHYGYTF.

Details on this clone: The same CDR3 also results from other DNA sequences found in this sample. The chain is built from TRBV28 and TRBJ1-2; D is unresolved. CDR3 length: 12 residues. Germline values: CDR1 MDHEN, CDR2 SYDVKM. V was pared by 3 bases and J by 2 bases, with 4 bases between. The DNA for the CDR3 is TGTGCCAGCAGTTTCTTGAACTATGGCTACACCTTC. Translating gives CASSFLNYGYTF.

This rearrangement joins TRBV28 to TRBJ1-1; D perhaps matches TRBD1 (6 bases). This CDR3 is built from 13 residues. Trimming stripped 7 bases from V and 11 bases from J, with 20 bases between. Germline V gives CDR1 MDHEN, CDR2 SYDVKM. CDR3 region: CASINWGGKLAFF. CDR3 nucleotide sequence: TGTGCCAGCATCAACTGGGGGGGCAAGTTGGCTTTCTTT.

This sequence joins TRBV7-9 and TRBJ2-2; D unresolved. Between the trimmed V and J ends, which lost 6 bases and 4 bases, there was a span of 18 bases. This CDR3 contains 16 residues. Germline loops: CDR1 SEHNR, CDR2 FQNEAQ (reference sequence). The DNA of the CDR3 is TGTGCCAGCAGTCGCAACCGGGTCCGACTCACCGGGGAGCTGTTTTTT. This translates into CASSRNRVRLTGELFF.

The CDR3 sequence: CASSFAAGKNEQFF. DNA of the CDR3: TGTGCCAGCAGTTTCGCGGCGGGAAAGAATGAGCAGTTCTTC. The V call is TRBV27, the J call TRBJ2-1; perhaps TRBD2 as D (6 bases). The CDR3 totals 14 residues. Trimming removed 3 bases from V and 7 bases from J, with 13 bases in between. Per the germline V gene, CDR1 is MNHEY and CDR2 is SMNVEV (reference sequence).

This sequence joins TRBV28 and TRBJ2-1; 12 bases fit TRBD2. V gave up 7 bases and J gave up 10 bases; unmatched junction bases: 11. The CDR3 consists of 15 residues. Germline values: CDR1 MDHEN, CDR2 SYDVKM. The CDR3 protein is CASNWRTSGDREQFF. CDR3 nucleotide sequence: TGTGCCAGCAACTGGAGGACTAGCGGGGACAGGGAGCAGTTCTTC.

The V and J genes are TRBV7-2 and TRBJ2-7; 10 nucleotides align to TRBD2. The CDR3 sequence is 15 residues long. J was trimmed by 1 base and V by 5 bases; bases with no gene match: 5. From germline, CDR1 is SGHTA and CDR2 FQGNSA. The CDR3 here is CASSASGSVSYEQYF. The CDR3, as DNA: TGTGCCAGCAGCGCTAGCGGGAGTGTATCCTACGAGCAGTACTTC.